A single sample gave rise to the 22 T cell receptor beta chains below, sequenced in a study of blood T cell repertoires in COVID-19. Assay: immunoSEQ multiplex PCR; the TCRdb copy retains only in-frame clones and omits some. The table includes roughly 53,000 clones, around 87% detected once. The material sequenced was peripheral blood. These receptors were collected from a man aged 35-49 years with active COVID-19.

This clone was recorded only once. This sequence joins TRBV11-2 and TRBJ2-7; D is unclear. Germline-derived CDR1 and CDR2 are SGHAT and FQNNGV. V lost 1 base, J lost 0 bases, and 10 bases lay in between. CDR3 length: 15 residues. The CDR3 region has the DNA TGTGCCAGCAGCTTAGTGGCGGCCAGCTCCTACGAGCAGTACTTC. Amino acids: CASSLVAASSYEQYF.

This clone appeared once. CDR3 sequence (DNA): TGCGCCAGCAGCTTGGGAAATTGGCGGCAAGAGACCCAGTACTTC. Translating gives CASSLGNWRQETQYF. This rearrangement joins TRBV5-1 to TRBJ2-5; no reliable D call. CDR3 length equals 15 residues. V lost 0 bases and J lost 2, with 11 bases in between. Germline V lookup: CDR1 SGHRS, CDR2 YFSETQ.

The chain has TRBV5-1 and TRBJ1-1, with a tentative D call TRBD1 (5 bases). This CDR3 is built from 15 residues. CDR1 is SGHRS and CDR2 is YFSETQ in the germline V gene. V shed 1 base and J shed 1 base, with 11 bases lying between them. CDR3 residues: CASSLRSTGNTEAFF. CDR3 bases: TGCGCCAGCAGCTTGAGGTCAACAGGGAACACTGAAGCTTTCTTT.

This clone was recorded once. The V and J genes are TRBV11-3 and TRBJ2-5; 9 bases match TRBD1. Germline CDR1 reads SGHNT; CDR2 reads YENEEA. This CDR3 region has 17 residues. V gave up 1 base and J gave up 0 bases; unmatched junction bases: 6. This CDR3 reads CASSLGRGTGYQETQYF. DNA of the CDR3: TGTGCCAGCAGCTTAGGCCGCGGGACAGGGTACCAAGAGACCCAGTACTTC.

Note on this clone: At one end, the junction sequence differs from germline, possibly due to a read error. The gene calls are TRBV13 and TRBJ2-7; possibly TRBD2 for D (5 bases). This CDR3 region has 15 residues. Germline V gives CDR1 PRHDT, CDR2 FYEKMQ (reference sequence). The DNA of the CDR3 is TGTGCCAGCAGCCTAGGACTTCCCGGCTCCTACGAGCAGTACTTC. This translates into CASSLGLPGSYEQYF.

The J gene is TRBJ2-7, the V gene TRBV9; 7 bases match TRBD1. V lost 4 bases to trimming and J lost 2 bases; unmatched junction nucleotides: 6. This CDR3 region has 14 residues. CDR1 and CDR2 from the germline V gene are SGDLS and YYNGEE. In DNA, the CDR3 is TGTGCCAGCAGCTTTGGGGACAGCACCTACGAGCAGTACTTC. Encoded protein: CASSFGDSTYEQYF.

The DNA for the CDR3 is TGTGCCACCAGCAGAATGCGTCGGGGGGCCCAAGAGACCCAGTACTTC. Amino acids: CATSRMRRGAQETQYF. V gene TRBV15 combines with J gene TRBJ2-5; TRBD2 might be the D (7 bases). Deletions cut 2 bases from V and 1 base from J, with 14 bases between. This CDR3 contains 16 residues. Germline V gene data show CDR1 as LNHNV and CDR2 as YYDKDF (reference sequence).

The chain joins TRBV19 to TRBJ2-1, with D possibly matching TRBD1 (5 bases). Germline CDR1 is LNHDA and CDR2 is SQIVND (reference sequence). The CDR3 sequence is 13 residues long. V gave up 3 bases and J gave up 6 bases, with 9 bases separating them. The CDR3: CASSITGTNEQFF. Here the CDR3 DNA reads TGTGCCAGTAGTATTACAGGAACCAATGAGCAGTTCTTC.

This clone was counted a few times. The chain carries TRBV28 and TRBJ1-2; D is perhaps TRBD1 (5 bases). Germline CDR1 and CDR2: MDHEN and SYDVKM. V lost 2 bases and J lost 8, with 12 bases in between. CDR3 length: 13 residues. The CDR3 sequence: CASSLAQDTGYTF. In DNA, the CDR3 is TGTGCCAGCAGTTTAGCGCAGGACACCGGCTACACCTTC.

This sequence joins TRBV9 and TRBJ2-7, with 7 bases fitting TRBD1. This CDR3 is built from 15 residues. V was clipped by 0 bases and J by 6 bases; unmatched bases: 9. The V gene's germline CDR1 is SGDLS and CDR2 YYNGEE. This CDR3 reads CASSVGDRARSEQYF. As DNA, the CDR3 is TGTGCCAGCAGCGTAGGCGACAGGGCAAGATCCGAGCAGTACTTC.

V usage is TRBV28 and J usage is TRBJ1-2; tentative D call: TRBD1 (5 bases). Germline CDR1 is MDHEN and CDR2 is SYDVKM. This CDR3 comprises 12 residues. The CDR3 sequence is CAVGGWNYGYTF. CDR3 DNA: TGTGCGGTGGGGGGTTGGAACTATGGCTACACCTTC.

V is TRBV28 and J is TRBJ1-2; maybe TRBD1 (6 bases). The CDR3 has 14 amino acids. Germline CDR1 is MDHEN and CDR2 is SYDVKM. V lost 1 base, J lost 6 bases, and 12 bases lay in between. Here the CDR3 DNA reads TGTGCCAGCAGTTTATACGGGGGGGCGAATGGCTACACCTTC. It is translated as CASSLYGGANGYTF.

This clone was seen a handful of times. The V gene is TRBV7-9, the J gene TRBJ2-3; the D gene is possibly TRBD2 (5 bases). From germline, CDR1 is SEHNR and CDR2 FQNEAQ (reference sequence). There are 15 residues in the CDR3. Trimming cost V 5 bases and J 2 bases, with 14 bases left between them. The CDR3 here is CASSPDPGYTDTQYF. The CDR3 DNA reads TGTGCCAGCAGCCCGGACCCGGGGTACACAGATACGCAGTATTTT. Based on the CDR3 plus reference TRBV7-9 and TRBJ2-3, the full variable domain is DTGVSQNPRHKITKRGQNVTFRCDPISEHNRLYWYRQTLGQGPEFLTYFQNEAQLEKSRLLSDRFSAERPKGSFSTLEIQRTEQGDSAMYLCASSPDPGYTDTQYFGPGTRLTVL.

The V and J genes are TRBV28 and TRBJ2-2; 7 nucleotides align to TRBD1. Trimming took 5 bases from V and 0 from J; bases not matched to a gene: 6. CDR1 MDHEN and CDR2 SYDVKM come from the germline V gene. The CDR3 covers 16 residues. The CDR3 DNA is TGTGCCAGCAGTACGGACAGGATATCGAACACCGGGGAGCTGTTTTTT. Protein: CASSTDRISNTGELFF.

The V call is TRBV7-6, the J call TRBJ1-3, with D perhaps matching TRBD1 (5 bases). Germline assignment: CDR1 SGHVS and CDR2 FNYEAQ. The CDR3 is 16 residues long. The ends were cut back, 0 bases at V and 0 bases at J, with 9 bases in the middle. CDR3 bases: TGTGCCAGCAGCTTAGCACGACAGTACTCTGGAAACACCATATATTTT. It specifies CASSLARQYSGNTIYF.

CDR3 nucleotide sequence: TGTGCCAGCAGCCCCAGTTTCACCGGGGAGCTGTTTTTT. This translates into CASSPSFTGELFF. The V and J genes are TRBV9 and TRBJ2-2; D gene unclear. The CDR3 spans 13 residues. Germline V gene data show CDR1 as SGDLS and CDR2 as YYNGEE. V gave up 4 bases and J gave up 4 bases, with 8 bases separating them.

This sequence joins TRBV5-1 and TRBJ2-6; D is uncertain. Germline assignment: CDR1 SGHRS and CDR2 YFSETQ. CDR3 length equals 15 residues. Trimming removed 3 bases at V and 0 bases at J, with 7 bases between. CDR3 DNA sequence: TGCGCCAGCAGCTACCAGTTCTCTGGGGCCAACGTCCTGACTTTC. Its protein is CASSYQFSGANVLTF.

This chain links TRBV28 with TRBJ1-2, with TRBD1 matching over 9 bases. Trimming took 2 bases from V and 8 from J; bases not matched to a gene: 6. Germline assignment: CDR1 MDHEN and CDR2 SYDVKM. The CDR3 length is 14 residues. As DNA, the CDR3 is TGTGCCAGCAGTTTACACGGACAGGGGCGCGGCTACACCTTC. It is translated as CASSLHGQGRGYTF.

The V and J genes are TRBV27 and TRBJ2-1, with unresolved D. V was clipped by 5 bases and J by 9 bases, with 11 bases between them. This CDR3 contains 12 residues. Germline V gene sequence: CDR1 MNHEY, CDR2 SMNVEV (reference sequence). CDR3: CASSIRVGEQFF. CDR3 in DNA: TGTGCCAGCAGTATACGGGTCGGTGAGCAGTTCTTC.

This chain joins TRBV6-5 and TRBJ1-2, with 7 bases aligning to TRBD1. This CDR3 region has 15 residues. Looked up from germline, CDR1 is MNHEY and CDR2 is SVGAGI. V gave up 5 bases and J gave up 6 bases; unmatched junction bases: 12. The CDR3: CASSTSPGQINGYTF. The CDR3 DNA reads TGTGCCAGCAGTACCTCCCCGGGACAGATAAATGGCTACACCTTC.

The chain carries TRBV2 and TRBJ2-6; tentatively, D is TRBD2 (5 bases). The V end lost 4 bases, the J end lost 4 bases, and 11 bases lay between the germline ends. In germline, CDR1 is SNHLY, CDR2 FYNNEI. The CDR3 is made up of 15 amino acids. CDR3 amino acids: CASSVEGGGANVLTF. Here the CDR3 DNA reads TGTGCCAGCAGTGTCGAGGGCGGAGGGGCCAACGTCCTGACTTTC.

V usage is TRBV18 and J usage is TRBJ2-7; D perhaps matches TRBD2 (6 bases). This CDR3 region has 14 residues. The germline V and J ends were trimmed by 6 bases and 2 bases, with 14 bases remaining between them. Germline CDR1 KGHSH, CDR2 LQKENI. The CDR3 DNA reads TGTGCCAGCTCCCCCGGAGGGAGTGCCTACGAGCAGTACTTC. Protein product: CASSPGGSAYEQYF. Combining the CDR3 with reference TRBV18 and TRBJ2-7 gives the whole variable domain NAGVMQNPRHLVRRRGQEARLRCSPMKGHSHVYWYRQLPEEGLKFMVYLQKENIIDESGMPKERFSAEFPKEGPSILRIQQVVRGDSAAYFCASSPGGSAYEQYFGPGTRLTVT.